This T cell receptor (beta chain) emerged from a study of CD8 T cells in ankylosing spondylitis. Concerning this clonotype: What it binds is not known. The germline gene is not matched at one end of the junction; a read error may be the cause.

Germline loops: CDR1 LGHDT, CDR2 YNNKEL (reference sequence). The CDR3 is 15 residues long. Regarding the study as a whole: Earlier authors reported some of these motif variants in reactive arthritis synovial fluid and blood. CD8+ by phenotype, disease-linked clones were relatively rare in peripheral blood. Disease-linked clones reportedly showed significant enrichment in matched ankylosing spondylitis synovial fluid. About 8 highly homologous variants made up a TCR beta motif, and this motif appeared characteristic of ankylosing spondylitis blood.

Quantitative 5'-RACE was performed with molecular barcodes, and it yielded the TCR beta libraries. TCRdb called the 5' RACE reads again in MiXCR, with one record for every CDR3 protein. Of over 600,000 distinct CDR3 sequences detected, over 15% appear once; the ten largest clones hold under 20%. Sequenced material: blood, either unsorted or a sorted T cell fraction (not recorded which). This clonotype was obtained from a male donor with ankylosing spondylitis. V and J are TRBV3-1 and TRBJ1-4; D uncertain. The CDR3 protein is CASSPPAGSNGKLFF. CDR3 sequence (DNA): TGTGCCAGCAGCCCCCCGGCGGGGTCTAATGGAAAACTGTTTTTT.